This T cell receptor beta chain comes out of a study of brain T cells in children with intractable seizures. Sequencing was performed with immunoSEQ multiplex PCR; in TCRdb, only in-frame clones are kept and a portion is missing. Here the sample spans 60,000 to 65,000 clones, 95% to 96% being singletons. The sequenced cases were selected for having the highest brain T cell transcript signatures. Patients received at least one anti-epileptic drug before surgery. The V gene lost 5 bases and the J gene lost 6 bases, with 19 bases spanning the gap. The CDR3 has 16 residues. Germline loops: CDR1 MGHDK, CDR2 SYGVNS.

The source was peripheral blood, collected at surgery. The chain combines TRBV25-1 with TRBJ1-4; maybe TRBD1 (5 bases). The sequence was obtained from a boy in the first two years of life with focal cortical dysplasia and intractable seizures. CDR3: CASSPSLTGAYEKLFF. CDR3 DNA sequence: TGTGCCAGCAGTCCCTCACTTACAGGAGCATATGAAAAACTGTTTTTT. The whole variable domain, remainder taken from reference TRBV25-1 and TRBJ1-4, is EADIYQTPRYLVIGTGKKITLECSQTMGHDKMYWYQQDPGMELHLIHYSYGVNSTEKGDLSSESTVSRIRTEHFPLTLESARPSHTSQYLCASSPSLTGAYEKLFFGSGTQLSVL.